Below are 21 T cell receptor beta chains sequenced from a single sample in a study of T cell responses to AZD1222 COVID-19 vaccine. The table came from immunoSEQ multiplex PCR; TCRdb's copy has only in-frame clones and leaves some out. The data show 200,000 or so clones, approximately 94% seen once. The sequences come from peripheral blood, collected on day 0 of AZD1222 vaccination. These receptors all stem from an adult in good health.

V and J are TRBV27 and TRBJ1-4; the D gene is possibly TRBD1 (6 bases). The CDR3 has 15 amino acids. Germline V lookup: CDR1 MNHEY, CDR2 SMNVEV (reference sequence). V shed 6 bases and J shed 2 bases, with 13 bases lying between them. The CDR3 sequence: CASRARGATNEKLFF. CDR3 DNA: TGTGCCAGCAGGGCCCGGGGGGCCACTAATGAAAAACTGTTTTTT.

The V call is TRBV27, the J call TRBJ2-1, with a possible D match to TRBD2 (7 bases). Germline V gives CDR1 MNHEY, CDR2 SMNVEV (reference sequence). The CDR3 extends over 16 amino acids. V was pared by 6 bases and J by 7 bases, with 22 bases between. The CDR3 DNA follows: TGTGCCAGCAGGCCCCCGGGGGGCCTCGGGGCAAATGAGCAGTTCTTC. As protein: CASRPPGGLGANEQFF.

The rearrangement links TRBV6-6 to TRBJ1-2, with D tentatively TRBD1 (5 bases). The CDR3 extends over 13 amino acids. Germline values: CDR1 MNHNY, CDR2 SVGAGI (reference sequence). The ends were cut back, 2 bases at V and 8 bases at J, with 12 bases in the middle. CDR3 nucleotides: TGTGCCAGCAGTTACCCGGGGAGGGACGGCTACACCTTC. Protein sequence: CASSYPGRDGYTF.

The V and J genes are TRBV9 and TRBJ2-2; TRBD1 aligns across 7 bases. The CDR3 length is 19 residues. Losses at the gene ends were 7 bases for V and 2 bases for J; bases not matched to a gene: 20. Germline CDR1 and CDR2: SGDLS and YYNGEE. The DNA for the CDR3 is TGTGCCAGCGGGGGACAGACTAAAACGACGCGACTAAACACCGGGGAGCTGTTTTTT. Translated, it gives CASGGQTKTTRLNTGELFF.

The chain joins TRBV28 to TRBJ2-7, with D uncertain. CDR1 MDHEN and CDR2 SYDVKM come from the germline V gene. CDR3 length: 16 amino acids. V lost 1 base, J lost 0 bases, and 13 bases lay in between. The CDR3 sequence is CASSLYLGQASYEQYF. In DNA form, the CDR3 reads TGTGCCAGCAGTTTATATTTAGGGCAGGCCTCCTACGAGCAGTACTTC.

This CDR3 is CSVEGTGSTDTQYF. The DNA for the CDR3 is TGCAGCGTTGAAGGAACCGGGAGCACAGATACGCAGTATTTT. The chain recombines TRBV29-1 with TRBJ2-3; no definite D call. Trimming took 1 base from V and 0 from J, leaving 8 bases between them. The CDR3 runs 14 residues. CDR1 is SQVTM and CDR2 is ANQGSEA in the germline V gene.

This sequence joins TRBV5-1 and TRBJ1-5; 7 bases agree with TRBD1. The CDR3 is 15 amino acids. After removal of 0 bases from V and 3 bases from J, the junction contained 3 bases not matched to a gene. CDR1 is SGHRS, CDR2 YFSETQ, per germline. CDR3 in DNA: TGCGCCAGCAGCTTGGGGGACAGCCTCAATCAGCCCCAGCATTTT. It is translated as CASSLGDSLNQPQHF.

The rearrangement joins TRBV19 to TRBJ2-3; 11 bases are shared with TRBD2. There are 17 residues in the CDR3. CDR1 is LNHDA, CDR2 SQIVND, per germline (reference sequence). The V and J ends lost 3 bases and 0 bases, in that order; junction bases with no gene match: 5. CDR3 DNA: TGTGCCAGTAGTATCCGGACTAGCGGGCGTAGCACAGATACGCAGTATTTT. Its translation: CASSIRTSGRSTDTQYF.

The sample holds a few counts of this clone. The CDR3 sequence is CASTPRGTVNTEAFF. The CDR3 DNA sequence: TGTGCCAGTACCCCGAGGGGGACGGTGAACACTGAAGCTTTCTTT. J is TRBJ1-1 and V is TRBV19; D is perhaps TRBD1 (6 bases). Trimming cost V 7 bases and J 0 bases, with 15 bases left between them. The CDR3 length is 15 residues. The germline V gene encodes CDR1 LNHDA and CDR2 SQIVND (reference sequence).

V is TRBV2 and J is TRBJ2-3; 7 bases fit TRBD2. The CDR3 is made up of 15 amino acids. Germline V lookup: CDR1 SNHLY, CDR2 FYNNEI. The V gene end was trimmed by 6 bases and the J gene end by 2 bases; junction bases not matched to a gene: 8. CDR3 nucleotides: TGTGCCAGCAGCCAACTAGCGACCTACACAGATACGCAGTATTTT. The encoded protein is CASSQLATYTDTQYF.

CDR3 region: CASELLAGVFTDTQYF. CDR3 nucleotide sequence: TGTGCCAGCGAACTTCTGGCGGGAGTATTCACAGATACGCAGTATTTT. V usage is TRBV7-3 and J usage is TRBJ2-3; 7 bases are a match to TRBD2. This CDR3 contains 16 residues. Germline-derived CDR1 and CDR2 are SGHTA and FQGTGA. V lost 8 bases to trimming and J lost 2 bases; unmatched junction nucleotides: 13. The whole variable domain, filled in from reference TRBV7-3 and TRBJ2-3, reads GAGVSQTPSNKVTEKGKYVELRCDPISGHTALYWYRQSLGQGPEFLIYFQGTGAADDSGLPNDRFFAVRPEGSVSTLKIQRTERGDSAVYLCASELLAGVFTDTQYFGPGTRLTVL.

CDR3 sequence: CASSPFRHFPGELFF. CDR3 bases: TGTGCCAGCAGCCCTTTTAGGCATTTCCCCGGGGAGCTGTTTTTT. V usage is TRBV3-1 (or the pseudogene TRBV3-2) and J usage is TRBJ2-2, with unresolved D. Germline CDR1 and CDR2: LGHDT and YNNKEL (reference sequence). The CDR3 loop spans 15 amino acids. V was pared by 4 bases and J by 6 bases, with 15 bases between.

The J gene is TRBJ2-7, the V gene TRBV27; 7 bases align to TRBD1. J lost 3 bases, V lost 5 bases, and 10 bases had no gene match. Germline V CDR1 and CDR2: MNHEY, SMNVEV (reference sequence). This CDR3 is built from 15 residues. In nucleotides, the CDR3 is TGTGCCAGCAGTACGCGAAAGGGGGCTGGCTACGAGCAGTACTTC. It codes for CASSTRKGAGYEQYF.

V usage is TRBV15 and J usage is TRBJ1-2; D is undetermined. V lost 1 base to trimming and J lost 8 bases, with 17 bases between them. CDR3 length equals 15 residues. Looked up from germline, CDR1 is LNHNV and CDR2 is YYDKDF (reference sequence). CDR3 nucleotides: TGTGCCACCAGCAGAGTTGGTCCCATCTTGTCAGGCTACACCTTC. Residues: CATSRVGPILSGYTF.

The rearrangement links TRBV7-9 to TRBJ2-7, with D possibly TRBD2 on 6 matching bases. Germline loops: CDR1 SEHNR, CDR2 FQNEAQ (reference sequence). Trimming took 11 bases from V and 0 from J, leaving 14 bases between them. The CDR3 spans 13 residues. The CDR3 DNA sequence: TGTGCCGGCGGCGGGACCGACTCCTACGAGCAGTACTTC. This sequence encodes CAGGGTDSYEQYF.

Comments on this clone: At one of its ends the junction is not consistent with the germline gene, which may arise from a read error. This chain connects TRBV7-7 to TRBJ2-7; TRBD2 aligns across 7 bases. The CDR3 loop spans 18 amino acids. The germline V gene encodes CDR1 SSHAT and CDR2 FNYEAQ (reference sequence). DNA for the CDR3: TGTGCTAGCACCCTAAAGCGGGCTAGCGGCCTAAGCTCCTACGAGCAGTACTTC. Encoded protein: CASTLKRASGLSSYEQYF.

The V gene is TRBV5-1, the J gene TRBJ1-1; D gene ambiguous. Per germline, CDR1 SGHRS and CDR2 YFSETQ. This CDR3 has 14 amino acids. With 1 base removed from V and 0 bases from J, the gap between germline ends came to 7 bases. CDR3 DNA sequence: TGCGCCAGCAGCTTGAACAGCCTGAACACTGAAGCTTTCTTT. As protein: CASSLNSLNTEAFF.

The CDR3 loop is CASSYSRDTTGELFF. The CDR3 coding sequence is TGTGCCAGCAGTTACTCCCGGGACACCACCGGGGAGCTGTTTTTT. The chain is built from TRBV6-5 and TRBJ2-2, with TRBD1 as a possible D gene (6 bases). V was clipped by 0 bases and J by 4 bases, with 9 bases between them. This CDR3 region has 15 residues. CDR1 and CDR2 from the germline V gene are MNHEY and SVGAGI.

The chain joins TRBV7-9 to TRBJ2-1; 10 bases fit TRBD1. The CDR3 length is 15 residues. The V gene's germline CDR1 is SEHNR and CDR2 FQNEAQ (reference sequence). J gave up 5 bases and V 4 bases, and 5 bases lay outside the gene matches. CDR3 bases: TGTGCCAGCAGCTCGGGACAGGGGATCAACAATGAGCAGTTCTTC. Amino acid sequence: CASSSGQGINNEQFF.

The chain recombines TRBV28 with TRBJ2-1; D gene ambiguous. Germline V gene data show CDR1 as MDHEN and CDR2 as SYDVKM. Between the trimmed V and J ends, which lost 5 bases and 7 bases, there was a span of 6 bases. The CDR3 is made up of 11 amino acids. As DNA, the CDR3 is TGTGCCAGCAGTCAAATGAATGAGCAGTTCTTC. This translates into CASSQMNEQFF.

The chain couples TRBV19 to TRBJ2-7; possible D gene TRBD1, 6 bases. This CDR3 has 14 residues. V was trimmed by 1 base and J by 2 bases, leaving 9 bases between them. The germline CDR1 and CDR2 sequences are LNHDA and SQIVND (reference sequence). Here the CDR3 reads CASSIGDTTYEQYF. The CDR3 region has the DNA TGTGCCAGTAGTATAGGGGACACTACCTACGAGCAGTACTTC.